This T cell receptor (beta chain) was retrieved from a study of blood T cells in healthy people across ages. Germline V CDR1 and CDR2: DFQATT, SNEGSKA (reference sequence). This CDR3 spans 14 amino acids. Trimming removed 0 bases from V and 1 base from J, with 7 bases in between. Next came a second PCR, run for roughly 6 to 11 cycles, which used a sample-barcoded 5' primer along with a J-beta primer mix. CDR3-containing paired-end reads numbering at least 2.5 million came from each sample. MiXCR, applied by TCRdb to the 5' RACE reads, yields one record per CDR3 protein. The table includes 650,000 to 800,000 distinct CDR3 sequences, around 43% detected once. This clonotype was seen a few times.

Sample: blood. The gene calls are TRBV20-1 and TRBJ2-1; possible D gene TRBD2, 5 bases. This TCR derives from a man aged 55 to 69 in good health. Here the CDR3 DNA reads TGCAGTGCTAGAGAAACGGGGTCCTACAATGAGCAGTTCTTC. Translating it yields CSARETGSYNEQFF.